One sample yielded the 13 T cell receptor beta chains listed below, sequenced in a study of blood T cell repertoires in COVID-19 (TCRdb year 2020). The library was made by the immunoSEQ multiplex PCR assay. The source is immuneACCESS, and TCRdb retained only in-frame sequences with V and J called. Part of the clones is not carried over; for the studies checked, unresolved V genes explain less than half of this, and the remainder is unexplained. The sample profile shows tens of thousands of clones; 70% to 90% of them were found once. 27% of the sample is in the top ten clones. The specimen sequenced was peripheral blood. The receptors here all came from a man aged 50 or older with active or convalescent COVID-19.

V is TRBV13 and J is TRBJ2-3; the D gene is possibly TRBD2 (5 bases). Germline V gene lookup returns CDR1 PRHDT and CDR2 FYEKMQ (reference sequence). CDR3 length: 22 amino acids. V was shortened by 1 base and J by 1 base, with 30 bases between the two germline ends. The CDR3 bases are TGTGCCAGCAGCTTAGTGGTCCCTCAACAGCTCCCGGACGGGCGGGGCACAGATACGCAGTATTTT. Protein: CASSLVVPQQLPDGRGTDTQYF.

This clone was detected ten times or more. The rearrangement joins TRBV2 to TRBJ2-5; no clear D gene. CDR1 SNHLY and CDR2 FYNNEI come from the germline V gene. The germline V and J ends were trimmed by 2 bases and 5 bases, with 18 bases remaining between them. This CDR3 spans 16 amino acids. For the CDR3, the DNA is TGTGCCAGCAGTGAACAACAGACCTTCACCCGGGAGACCCAGTACTTC. Translated: CASSEQQTFTRETQYF.

The V gene is TRBV6-5, the J gene TRBJ2-3; unclear D gene. The germline V gene encodes CDR1 MNHEY and CDR2 SVGAGI. V was clipped by 9 bases and J by 4 bases, with 11 bases between them. The CDR3 has 12 amino acids. The CDR3 loop reads CASISSADTQYF. Written as DNA, the CDR3 is TGTGCCAGTATATCAAGCGCAGATACGCAGTATTTT.

V and J are TRBV2 and TRBJ1-1, with D unresolved. CDR1 and CDR2 (germline): SNHLY, FYNNEI. The CDR3 is 12 residues long. Between the trimmed V and J ends, which lost 1 base and 11 bases, there was a span of 11 bases. CDR3 loop: CASSEEGSRAFF. Here the CDR3 DNA reads TGTGCCAGCAGTGAAGAAGGGAGTCGGGCTTTCTTT.

This rearrangement joins TRBV7-2 to TRBJ1-2; D is unclear. The CDR3 is 14 amino acids. Looked up from germline, CDR1 is SGHTA and CDR2 is FQGNSA. V was trimmed by 7 bases and J by 4 bases, leaving 16 bases between them. The CDR3 nucleotides read TGTGCCAGCACCCGGGAGGGAGGTGTCTATGGCTACACCTTC. Amino acid sequence: CASTREGGVYGYTF. Full variable domain (rest looked up from reference TRBV7-2 and TRBJ1-2): GAGVSQSPSNKVTEKGKDVELRCDPISGHTALYWYRQSLGQGLEFLIYFQGNSAPDKSGLPSDRFSAERTGGSVSTLTIQRTQQEDSAVYLCASTREGGVYGYTFGSGTRLTVV.

The gene calls are TRBV21-1 and TRBJ1-1. TRBV21-1 is given as a pseudogene. CDR3 length equals 17 residues. The CDR3 region has the DNA TGTGCCAGCAGCGCTCAATTTAGGGCCGGGAAAGGCACTGAAGCTTTCTTT. The encoded protein is CASSAQFRAGKGTEAFF.

In its sample, this clone was seen once. The chain joins TRBV5-1 to TRBJ2-2; 10 bases are a match to TRBD2. The CDR3 consists of 16 residues. CDR1 and CDR2 (germline): SGHRS, YFSETQ. V lost 5 bases, J lost 5 bases, and 9 bases stayed unmatched. CDR3 protein: CASRTGTSAETGELFF. For the CDR3, the DNA is TGCGCCAGCAGAACCGGGACTAGCGCGGAGACCGGGGAGCTGTTTTTT. Drawing the rest from reference TRBV5-1 and TRBJ2-2, the complete variable domain is KAGVTQTPRYLIKTRGQQVTLSCSPISGHRSVSWYQQTPGQGLQFLFEYFSETQRNKGNFPGRFSGRQFSNSRSEMNVSTLELGDSALYLCASRTGTSAETGELFFGEGSRLTVL.

The chain is built from TRBV5-1 and TRBJ2-3; D not resolved. The CDR3 is 13 amino acids. Germline CDR1 reads SGHRS; CDR2 reads YFSETQ. The germline V and J ends were trimmed by 2 bases and 3 bases, with 7 bases remaining between them. Here the CDR3 reads CASSLDFTDTQYF. CDR3 in DNA: TGCGCCAGCAGCTTAGACTTTACAGATACGCAGTATTTT.

The chain recombines TRBV30 with TRBJ2-3, with 11 bases aligning to TRBD2. V shed 6 bases and J 4 bases; nucleotides not matched to a gene: 6. Looked up from germline, CDR1 is GTSNPN and CDR2 is SVGIG (reference sequence). The CDR3 runs 14 residues. Here the CDR3 DNA reads TGTGCCTGTGGACTAGCGGGTGGGGCAGATACGCAGTATTTT. Translated: CACGLAGGADTQYF.

The gene calls are TRBV18 and TRBJ2-5; D may be TRBD2 (5 bases). The CDR3 runs 13 residues. CDR1 is KGHSH, CDR2 LQKENI, per germline. Trimming shortened V by 2 bases and J by 5 bases, and 9 bases separated the two germline ends. The CDR3 sequence: CASSPTSRETQYF. The CDR3 DNA reads as TGTGCCAGCTCACCAACTAGTCGGGAGACCCAGTACTTC.

This clone was detected only a few times. J is TRBJ2-3 and V is TRBV6-6; 8 bases agree with TRBD1. Trimming at V came to 5 bases and at J to 6 bases, leaving 10 bases not matched to a gene. The CDR3 length is 15 residues. Germline V CDR1 and CDR2: MNHNY, SVGAGI (reference sequence). The DNA for the CDR3 is TGTGCCAGCAGTCGGCAGACAGGGGCGAAGGATACGCAGTATTTT. Translation gives CASSRQTGAKDTQYF.

The genes are TRBV28 and TRBJ1-6; 11 bases align to TRBD1. CDR3 size: 13 residues. Germline V CDR1 and CDR2: MDHEN, SYDVKM. J gave up 9 bases and V 6 bases, and 1 base lay outside the gene matches. As DNA, the CDR3 is TGTGCCAGCAGGGGGACAGGGGGTTCACCCCTCCACTTT. Its translation: CASRGTGGSPLHF.

This clone appeared a single time. Here the CDR3 reads CASSPPSGTSGYEQYF. DNA of the CDR3: TGCGCCAGCAGCCCCCCCTCCGGGACTAGCGGCTACGAGCAGTACTTC. The V gene is TRBV5-1, the J gene TRBJ2-7, with 11 bases lining up with TRBD2. Unmatched junction bases numbered 9, after V lost 4 bases and J lost 3 bases. The CDR3 is made up of 16 amino acids. Per the germline V gene, CDR1 is SGHRS and CDR2 is YFSETQ.